Below, 28 T cell receptor beta chains from the same sample are listed, as sequenced in a study of blood T cell repertoires in COVID-19. Measured with immunoSEQ multiplex PCR; TCRdb has only the in-frame clones, and not every one. The sample consists of around 330,000 clones, 87% of them appearing once. Sequenced input: PBMCs or T cells enriched from blood (not recorded which). The receptors shown here come from a woman aged 18-29 years who had recovered from COVID-19.

The chain joins TRBV6-5 to TRBJ1-5; no reliable D call. V lost 1 base to trimming and J lost 3 bases, with 7 bases between them. The CDR3 covers 14 residues. The V gene's germline CDR1 is MNHEY and CDR2 SVGAGI. The chain's CDR3 is CASSYWRDNQPQHF. CDR3 nucleotides: TGTGCCAGCAGTTACTGGCGGGACAATCAGCCCCAGCATTTT.

The chain couples TRBV3-1 (or the pseudogene TRBV3-2) to TRBJ2-5, with 12 bases aligning to TRBD2. This CDR3 spans 15 amino acids. Trimming at V came to 5 bases and at J to 7 bases, leaving 8 bases not matched to a gene. Germline V gives CDR1 LGHDT, CDR2 YNNKEL (reference sequence). This CDR3 is CASSGTSGYPGTQYF. The CDR3 region has the DNA TGTGCCAGCAGCGGGACTAGCGGGTACCCGGGGACCCAGTACTTC.

The chain uses TRBV11-2 and TRBJ2-6; D unclear. Looked up from germline, CDR1 is SGHAT and CDR2 is FQNNGV. CDR3 length: 16 amino acids. V was clipped by 0 bases and J by 0 bases, with 6 bases between them. CDR3 coding DNA: TGTGCCAGCAGCTTAGAGAGGATCTCTGGGGCCAACGTCCTGACTTTC. Translation gives CASSLERISGANVLTF.

This chain joins TRBV7-2 and TRBJ2-5; perhaps TRBD2 as D (6 bases). The germline CDR1 and CDR2 sequences are SGHTA and FQGNSA. There are 16 residues in the CDR3. The ends were cut back, 4 bases at V and 1 base at J, with 16 bases in the middle. Here the CDR3 DNA reads TGTGCCAGCAGCTCGTGGCGGGGAGGCTCCCAAGAGACCCAGTACTTC. Translating it yields CASSSWRGGSQETQYF.

V usage is TRBV28 and J usage is TRBJ1-2; TRBD1 matches at 7 bases. This CDR3 region has 13 residues. From germline, CDR1 is MDHEN and CDR2 SYDVKM. The V segment lost 8 bases and the J segment 4 bases; nucleotides outside the gene matches: 7. The CDR3 region is CASGSGTVYGYTF. DNA of the CDR3: TGTGCCAGCGGGTCCGGGACAGTCTATGGCTACACCTTC.

This clone was observed once. The chain has TRBV7-3 and TRBJ2-1, with 8 bases identical to TRBD1. Germline trimming cut 1 base from V and 7 bases from J; bases unmatched to any gene: 6. The CDR3 covers 15 residues. The germline V gene encodes CDR1 SGHTA and CDR2 FQGTGA. The CDR3 here is CASSLRTGYRNEQFF. CDR3 bases: TGTGCCAGCAGCTTAAGGACAGGGTATAGGAATGAGCAGTTCTTC. The whole variable domain, remainder taken from reference TRBV7-3 and TRBJ2-1, is GAGVSQTPSNKVTEKGKYVELRCDPISGHTALYWYRQSLGQGPEFLIYFQGTGAADDSGLPNDRFFAVRPEGSVSTLKIQRTERGDSAVYLCASSLRTGYRNEQFFGPGTRLTVL.

This rearrangement joins TRBV6-5 to TRBJ2-1; D is perhaps TRBD1 (5 bases). Germline lookup yields CDR1 MNHEY and CDR2 SVGAGI. This CDR3 region has 12 residues. The V gene lost 5 bases and the J gene lost 12 bases, with 14 bases spanning the gap. Written as DNA, the CDR3 is TGTGCCAGCAGTCCGAAAGGGGTCCCGCAGTTCTTC. The encoded protein is CASSPKGVPQFF.

V gene TRBV10-3 combines with J gene TRBJ2-3; D may be TRBD2 (5 bases). This CDR3 is 16 amino acids long. The V gene lost 2 bases and the J gene lost 3 bases, with 15 bases spanning the gap. Looked up from germline, CDR1 is ENHRY and CDR2 is SYGVKD. The CDR3 bases are TGTGCCATCAGTGAGAAGTGGCCAGGAGGTACAGATACGCAGTATTTT. Amino acid sequence: CAISEKWPGGTDTQYF.

The V gene is TRBV5-5, the J gene TRBJ2-1; TRBD1 might be the D (7 bases). The CDR3 runs to 11 residues. Germline CDR1 and CDR2: SGHKS and YYEKEE (reference sequence). The V and J ends lost 7 bases and 8 bases respectively, with 10 bases between them. The CDR3 region has the DNA TGTGCCAGCCAGGGGGGACATGAGCAGTTCTTC. Its translation is CASQGGHEQFF.

V is TRBV7-9 and J is TRBJ1-1; TRBD1 matches at 8 bases. V shed 5 bases and J 10 bases; nucleotides not matched to a gene: 9. CDR3 length: 13 residues. The germline V gene has CDR1 SEHNR and CDR2 FQNEAQ (reference sequence). CDR3 nucleotides: TGTGCCAGCAGCCAACGGACAGGGTGGGGAGCTTTCTTT. It yields the protein CASSQRTGWGAFF.

The genes are TRBV27 and TRBJ1-2; D is perhaps TRBD1 (5 bases). Trimming left V 6 bases short and J 0 bases short, with 11 bases between. Germline V lookup: CDR1 MNHEY, CDR2 SMNVEV (reference sequence). The CDR3 is 14 residues long. Here the CDR3 DNA reads TGTGCCAGCAGACCACAGGTAGCTAACTATGGCTACACCTTC. Amino acid sequence: CASRPQVANYGYTF.

The CDR3 DNA follows: TGTGCCAGCAGCGACCGGACAGGGGGCGCAGACACTGAAGCTTTCTTT. As protein: CASSDRTGGADTEAFF. V is TRBV9 and J is TRBJ1-1; 11 bases fit TRBD1. CDR1 and CDR2 from the germline V gene are SGDLS and YYNGEE. The CDR3 covers 16 residues. Losses at the gene ends were 3 bases for V and 3 bases for J; bases not matched to a gene: 7.

The chain employs TRBV5-8 and TRBJ1-5; tentatively, D is TRBD1 (5 bases). Trimming shortened V by 0 bases and J by 2 bases, and 12 bases separated the two germline ends. The CDR3 loop spans 16 amino acids. CDR1 SGHTS and CDR2 YDEGEE come from the germline V gene. The CDR3 here is CASSLDVGQRNQPQHF. The DNA of the CDR3 is TGTGCCAGCAGCTTGGATGTGGGGCAGCGCAATCAGCCCCAGCATTTT.

The J gene is TRBJ1-1, the V gene TRBV7-6; D uncertain. V lost 5 bases to trimming and J lost 1 base, with 11 bases between them. The CDR3 consists of 14 residues. Germline V gene sequence: CDR1 SGHVS, CDR2 FNYEAQ. In nucleotides, the CDR3 is TGTGCCAGCAGCCCGCTGGAGGGGAACACTGAAGCTTTCTTT. Protein product: CASSPLEGNTEAFF.

This rearrangement joins TRBV2 to TRBJ1-3; 8 bases are a match to TRBD1. CDR1 SNHLY and CDR2 FYNNEI come from the germline V gene. The V and J ends lost 5 bases and 3 bases, in that order; junction bases with no gene match: 12. CDR3 size: 17 residues. The CDR3 DNA reads as TGTGCCAGCAGTCTAGAGGCGCAGGGGGCATATGGAAACACCATATATTTT. Protein sequence: CASSLEAQGAYGNTIYF. Supplemented by reference TRBV2 and TRBJ1-3, the full variable domain reads EPEVTQTPSHQVTQMGQEVILRCVPISNHLYFYWYRQILGQKVEFLVSFYNNEISEKSEIFDDQFSVERPDGSNFTLKIRSTKLEDSAMYFCASSLEAQGAYGNTIYFGEGSWLTVV.

The genes are TRBV7-9 and TRBJ2-7; 8 bases are a match to TRBD1. The junction had 7 bases not matched to a gene; V was cut back by 4 bases and J by 5 bases. The length of the CDR3 is 14 residues. Germline V gene lookup returns CDR1 SEHNR and CDR2 FQNEAQ (reference sequence). CDR3 in amino acids: CASSSRDRGHEQYF. The CDR3 region has the DNA TGTGCCAGCAGCTCCCGTGACAGGGGCCACGAGCAGTACTTC.

The rearrangement joins TRBV19 to TRBJ1-2; tentative D call: TRBD1 (6 bases). Germline V gene lookup returns CDR1 LNHDA and CDR2 SQIVND (reference sequence). The CDR3 runs to 13 residues. V shed 8 bases and J shed 6 bases, with 16 bases lying between them. The CDR3 sequence is CASHTGKVDGYTF. In DNA, the CDR3 is TGTGCCAGTCATACAGGGAAGGTGGATGGCTACACCTTC.

The chain couples TRBV9 to TRBJ2-5; TRBD2 aligns across 11 bases. This CDR3 is 15 amino acids long. The V gene end was trimmed by 2 bases and the J gene end by 7 bases; junction bases not matched to a gene: 7. The V gene's germline CDR1 is SGDLS and CDR2 YYNGEE. The CDR3 here is CASSVSGGALGTQYF. DNA for the CDR3: TGTGCCAGCAGCGTTAGCGGGGGGGCACTAGGGACCCAGTACTTC.

The count of this clone is one. The gene calls are TRBV27 and TRBJ1-1; 10 bases align to TRBD1. V shed 6 bases and J 4 bases; nucleotides not matched to a gene: 2. The germline gives CDR1 MNHEY, CDR2 SMNVEV (reference sequence). This CDR3 contains 13 residues. CDR3 loop: CASRGQGITEAFF. DNA for the CDR3: TGTGCCAGCAGGGGACAGGGGATCACTGAAGCTTTCTTT.

This chain links TRBV29-1 with TRBJ2-7; tentatively, D is TRBD1 (6 bases). The germline gives CDR1 SQVTM, CDR2 ANQGSEA. V lost 8 bases and J lost 0, with 14 bases in between. This CDR3 is built from 13 residues. The CDR3 region has the DNA TGCAGCTTCCGGGACACTCACTCCTACGAGCAGTACTTC. Its protein product is CSFRDTHSYEQYF.

The chain joins TRBV6-5 to TRBJ1-2, with 9 bases lining up with TRBD1. The V gene's germline CDR1 is MNHEY and CDR2 SVGAGI. Trimming took 6 bases from V and 7 from J; bases not matched to a gene: 12. The CDR3 loop spans 15 amino acids. The CDR3 sequence is CASSPGGQGIGGYTF. For the CDR3, the DNA is TGTGCCAGCAGCCCCGGGGGACAGGGAATCGGTGGCTACACCTTC.

This sequence joins TRBV4-3 and TRBJ1-3; a weak D match, TRBD1 (6 bases). CDR3 length equals 17 residues. Germline-derived CDR1 and CDR2 are LGHNA and YSLEER. The germline V and J ends were trimmed by 0 bases and 2 bases, with 14 bases remaining between them. In DNA form, the CDR3 reads TGCGCCAGCAGCCAAGATAACCCGGCAGGGGCTGGAAACACCATATATTTT. It yields the protein CASSQDNPAGAGNTIYF.

The chain recombines TRBV19 with TRBJ1-2, with 9 bases identical to TRBD1. CDR1 is LNHDA and CDR2 is SQIVND in the germline V gene (reference sequence). Trimming at V came to 5 bases and at J to 2 bases, leaving 9 bases not matched to a gene. The CDR3 is made up of 16 amino acids. For the CDR3, the DNA is TGTGCCAGTAGTGATGGACAGGGGACAACAAACTATGGCTACACCTTC. This encodes CASSDGQGTTNYGYTF.

The DNA of the CDR3 is TGTGCCAGCAGCCAGACTAGCGGGAGCCGCTACGAGCAGTACTTC. This gives the protein CASSQTSGSRYEQYF. J is TRBJ2-7 and V is TRBV3-1 (or the pseudogene TRBV3-2); 12 nucleotides line up with TRBD2. In germline, CDR1 is LGHDT, CDR2 YNNKEL (reference sequence). Losses at the gene ends were 3 bases for V and 3 bases for J; bases not matched to a gene: 3. This CDR3 contains 15 residues.

The gene calls are TRBV10-3 and TRBJ1-1; 8 positions agree with TRBD1. The CDR3 contains 14 residues. Trimming cost V 7 bases and J 2 bases; bases outside gene matches: 6. Germline-derived CDR1 and CDR2 are ENHRY and SYGVKD. The CDR3 region is CAITPGQGNTEAFF. In DNA form, the CDR3 reads TGTGCCATCACCCCCGGACAGGGAAACACTGAAGCTTTCTTT.

V usage is TRBV5-4 and J usage is TRBJ2-7; D not resolved. V gave up 0 bases and J gave up 7 bases, with 14 bases separating them. The germline V gene encodes CDR1 SGHNT and CDR2 YYREEE (reference sequence). The CDR3 runs 14 residues. The CDR3 loop is CASSLDFGQREQYF. CDR3 nucleotides: TGTGCCAGCAGCTTGGATTTTGGCCAGAGGGAGCAGTACTTC.

This rearrangement joins TRBV19 to TRBJ1-2; 7 bases map to TRBD1. J lost 7 bases, V lost 5 bases, and 10 bases had no gene match. Looked up from germline, CDR1 is LNHDA and CDR2 is SQIVND (reference sequence). The CDR3 extends over 14 amino acids. Written as DNA, the CDR3 is TGTGCCAGTAGTCAACAGGGGAGTCTCGCTGGCTACACCTTC. As protein: CASSQQGSLAGYTF.

The rearrangement uses TRBV10-3 and TRBJ1-1, with D perhaps matching TRBD1 (6 bases). The CDR3 runs to 15 residues. Germline loops: CDR1 ENHRY, CDR2 SYGVKD. Trimming removed 0 bases at V and 6 bases at J, with 14 bases between. As DNA, the CDR3 is TGTGCCATCAGTGAGTCGGTGCAGGGGAAAGCTGAAGCTTTCTTT. Its protein is CAISESVQGKAEAFF.